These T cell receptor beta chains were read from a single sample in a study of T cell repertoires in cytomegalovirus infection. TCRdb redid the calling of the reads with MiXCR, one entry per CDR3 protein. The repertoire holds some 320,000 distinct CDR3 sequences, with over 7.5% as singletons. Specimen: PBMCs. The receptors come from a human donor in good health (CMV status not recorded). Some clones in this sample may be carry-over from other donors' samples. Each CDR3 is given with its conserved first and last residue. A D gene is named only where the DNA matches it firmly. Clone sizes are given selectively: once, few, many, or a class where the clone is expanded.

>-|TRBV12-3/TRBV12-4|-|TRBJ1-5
TGTGCCAGCAGTTTGAGCAGGGTGGGGAACCAGCCCCAGCATTTT
CASSLSRVGNQPQHF
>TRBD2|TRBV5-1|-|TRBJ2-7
TGCGCCAGCAGGACTAGCGGGGCCTCCTACGAGCAGTACTTC
CASRTSGASYEQYF
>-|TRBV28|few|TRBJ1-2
TGTGCCAGCAAGGACACAAACTATGGCTACACCTTC
CASKDTNYGYTF
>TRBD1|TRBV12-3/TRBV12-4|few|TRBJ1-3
TGTGCCAGCAGTTTAGCCGGGACAGGGGGTTTAAGCTCTGGAAACACCATATATTTT
CASSLAGTGGLSSGNTIYF
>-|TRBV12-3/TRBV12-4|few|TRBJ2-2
TGTGCCAGCAGCCCCACAGGGACCACCGGGGAGCTGTTTTTT
CASSPTGTTGELFF
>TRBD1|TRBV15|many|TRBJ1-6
TGTGCCACCAGCAGGGACAGGGTAAATTCACCCCTCCACTTT
CATSRDRVNSPLHF
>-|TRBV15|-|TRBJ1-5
TGTGCCACCACTAAGGACCCGGGAAGGCAGCCCCAGCATTTT
CATTKDPGRQPQHF
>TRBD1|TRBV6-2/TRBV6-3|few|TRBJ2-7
TGTGCCAGCAGGGGCTTACAGGGGGCGGGAACCTACGAGCAGTACTTC
CASRGLQGAGTYEQYF
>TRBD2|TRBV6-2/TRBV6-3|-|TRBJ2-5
TGTGCCAGCAGTAGCAGCGGGGGACGAGAGACCCAGTACTTC
CASSSSGGRETQYF
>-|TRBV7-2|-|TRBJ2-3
TGTGCCAGCAGCTGCGTTTGGGGCCATAGCACAGATACGCAGTATTTT
CASSCVWGHSTDTQYF
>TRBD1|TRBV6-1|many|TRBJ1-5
TGTGCCAGCAGTGGAAGTAGTCAGGGGGATCAGCCCCAGCATTTT
CASSGSSQGDQPQHF
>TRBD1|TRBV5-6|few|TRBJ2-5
TGTGCCAGCAGCCAGGACAGGGGAAAGACCCAGTACTTC
CASSQDRGKTQYF
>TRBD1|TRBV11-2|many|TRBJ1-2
TGTGCCAGCAGCTCGGGCAGGACAGGGTTCGGCTACACCTTC
CASSSGRTGFGYTF
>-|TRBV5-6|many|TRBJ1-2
TGTGCCAGCAGCACCGGACAGAACTATGGCTACACCTTC
CASSTGQNYGYTF